This T cell receptor beta chain was found in a study of response to subunit inactivated influenza vaccine. The CDR3 length is 14 residues. Germline CDR1 reads MNHEY; CDR2 reads SMNVEV (reference sequence). Trimming removed 2 bases at V and 6 bases at J, with 10 bases between. TCRdb called the RT-PCR reads again in MiXCR, with one record for every CDR3 protein. The table shows about 480,000 distinct CDR3 sequences, with approximately 11% occurring only once. This clonotype was counted once. This TCR was recovered from a man in his fifties who received an inactivated influenza vaccine. Sequences were derived from PBMCs from blood, sampled 35 to 45 days after vaccination. This chain uses TRBV27 with TRBJ1-4; D is perhaps TRBD1 (5 bases). The chain's CDR3 is CASSLAGADEKLFF. The DNA of the CDR3 is TGTGCCAGCAGTTTAGCTGGGGCTGATGAAAAACTGTTTTTT.